The 24 T cell receptor beta chains listed next were all sequenced from one sample in a study of blood T cell repertoires in COVID-19. Assay used: immunoSEQ multiplex PCR; TCRdb lists only in-frame clones, some missing. Of about 120,000 clones listed, roughly 80% are singletons. Sequencing was done on a sample of peripheral blood. The origin of the receptors is a man younger than 45 with acute or convalescent COVID-19.

This chain joins TRBV4-2 and TRBJ2-3; 8 bases line up with TRBD2. CDR1 is LGHNA and CDR2 is YNFKEQ in the germline V gene. Trimming removed 0 bases from V and 0 bases from J; junction bases left unmatched: 5. This CDR3 spans 17 amino acids. CDR3 region: CASSQDLLAASTDTQYF. CDR3 bases: TGTGCCAGCAGCCAAGATCTACTAGCGGCTAGCACAGATACGCAGTATTTT.

This clone was seen a handful of times. The rearrangement uses TRBV5-5 and TRBJ1-6; D remains ambiguous. From germline, CDR1 is SGHKS and CDR2 YYEKEE (reference sequence). The CDR3 is 13 residues long. V lost 2 bases and J lost 13, with 13 bases in between. The CDR3 here is CASSFGPSRPLHF. As DNA, the CDR3 is TGTGCCAGCAGCTTTGGGCCCTCTCGGCCCCTCCACTTT.

The chain joins TRBV6-4 to TRBJ2-1; 7 positions match TRBD2. Germline values: CDR1 MRHNA, CDR2 SNTAGT. This CDR3 spans 15 amino acids. V dropped 8 bases and J dropped 2; count of bases not matched to a gene: 9. The CDR3 loop reads CASCKLGGAYNEQFF. The CDR3 DNA sequence: TGTGCCAGCTGCAAACTGGGGGGGGCCTACAATGAGCAGTTCTTC.

This clone was observed once. V is TRBV5-1 and J is TRBJ2-7; possibly TRBD1 for D (7 bases). This CDR3 region has 16 residues. CDR1 is SGHRS, CDR2 YFSETQ, per germline. Between the trimmed V and J ends, which lost 6 bases and 4 bases, there was a span of 23 bases. The CDR3 nucleotides are TGCGCCAGCACCTGGGGCTTTGGAGGGGGCGAATACGAGCAGTACTTC. This sequence encodes CASTWGFGGGEYEQYF.

As regards this clone: Other DNA sequences from this sample encode an identical CDR3 as well. This chain links TRBV5-1 with TRBJ1-2; D might be TRBD1 (6 bases). The V end lost 0 bases, the J end lost 1 base, and 10 bases lay between the germline ends. The CDR3 runs 15 residues. CDR1 and CDR2 from the germline V gene are SGHRS and YFSETQ. The chain's CDR3 is CASSLARGGNYGYTF. The CDR3 DNA follows: TGCGCCAGCAGCTTGGCCCGAGGGGGTAACTATGGCTACACCTTC. The variable domain in full, with the rest retrieved from reference TRBV5-1 and TRBJ1-2, is KAGVTQTPRYLIKTRGQQVTLSCSPISGHRSVSWYQQTPGQGLQFLFEYFSETQRNKGNFPGRFSGRQFSNSRSEMNVSTLELGDSALYLCASSLARGGNYGYTFGSGTRLTVV.

The chain employs TRBV7-6 and TRBJ2-1; 10 bases agree with TRBD2. CDR3 length: 18 residues. The germline CDR1 and CDR2 sequences are SGHVS and FNYEAQ. V trimming: 5 bases; J trimming: 10 bases; junction bases outside the gene matches: 20. CDR3 in amino acids: CASSPPAYPSGSGGEQFF. The CDR3 region has the DNA TGTGCCAGCAGCCCCCCAGCCTACCCTAGCGGGAGCGGCGGAGAGCAGTTCTTC.

This rearrangement joins TRBV5-8 to TRBJ1-2, with a weak D call TRBD1 (6 bases). The CDR3 consists of 13 residues. V was shortened by 6 bases and J by 10 bases, with 19 bases between the two germline ends. Germline values: CDR1 SGHTS, CDR2 YDEGEE. The CDR3 sequence is CASTPTGGGHYTF. CDR3 nucleotides: TGTGCCAGCACCCCAACTGGGGGGGGGCACTACACCTTC.

The chain carries TRBV15 and TRBJ2-1, with 9 positions matching TRBD1. Germline V gene lookup returns CDR1 LNHNV and CDR2 YYDKDF (reference sequence). The J segment lost 2 bases and the V segment lost 1 base, leaving 3 bases of the junction unmatched. The CDR3 runs to 16 residues. The CDR3 loop reads CATSRARQGAYNEQFF. The CDR3 DNA reads TGTGCCACCAGCAGAGCCCGACAGGGGGCCTACAATGAGCAGTTCTTC.

The chain employs TRBV2 and TRBJ2-3; 7 nucleotides match TRBD2. This CDR3 is built from 17 residues. In germline, CDR1 is SNHLY, CDR2 FYNNEI. V was pared by 4 bases and J by 1 base, with 11 bases of the junction left unmatched. The CDR3: CASSGTRSGVGTDTQYF. Here the CDR3 DNA reads TGTGCCAGCAGTGGAACGCGCAGCGGGGTCGGCACAGATACGCAGTATTTT.

The chain combines TRBV24-1 with TRBJ1-2; 9 bases match TRBD1. This CDR3 has 14 residues. The J segment lost 6 bases and the V segment lost 0 bases, leaving 1 base of the junction unmatched. Germline V lookup: CDR1 KGHDR, CDR2 SFDVKD. The chain's CDR3 is CATSDLGQGNGYTF. For the CDR3, the DNA is TGTGCCACCAGTGATTTGGGACAGGGGAATGGCTACACCTTC.

This sequence joins TRBV10-3 and TRBJ1-1; 11 bases are shared with TRBD1. V dropped 6 bases and J dropped 1; count of bases not matched to a gene: 1. This CDR3 is built from 14 residues. Germline loops: CDR1 ENHRY, CDR2 SYGVKD. CDR3 residues: CAIRGQGENTEAFF. DNA for the CDR3: TGTGCCATCAGGGGACAGGGGGAGAACACTGAAGCTTTCTTT.

The chain recombines TRBV7-3 with TRBJ2-7; TRBD1 matches at 8 bases. The length of the CDR3 is 13 residues. Germline values: CDR1 SGHTA, CDR2 FQGTGA. V was pared by 3 bases and J by 9 bases, with 7 bases of the junction left unmatched. The CDR3 sequence: CASSLVGQGRQYF. The CDR3 nucleotides are TGTGCCAGCAGCTTGGTTGGACAGGGTCGGCAGTACTTC.

The chain carries TRBV19 and TRBJ1-1, with TRBD1 matching over 10 bases. V shed 2 bases and J 3 bases; nucleotides not matched to a gene: 6. This CDR3 has 16 amino acids. Germline CDR1 LNHDA, CDR2 SQIVND (reference sequence). The CDR3 DNA reads TGTGCCAGTAGTATACGACAGGGGGCCCGGTACACTGAAGCTTTCTTT. Its translation: CASSIRQGARYTEAFF.

The V gene is TRBV9, the J gene TRBJ2-2, with 13 bases that match TRBD2. The CDR3 length is 15 residues. The germline CDR1 and CDR2 sequences are SGDLS and YYNGEE. J lost 6 bases, V lost 3 bases, and 2 bases had no gene match. This chain's CDR3 is CASSAGLAGPGELFF. The CDR3 region has the DNA TGTGCCAGCAGCGCGGGACTAGCGGGGCCCGGGGAGCTGTTTTTT.

The V gene is TRBV12-3 or TRBV12-4, the J gene TRBJ1-2; weak D call: TRBD1 (6 bases). V dropped 5 bases and J dropped 8 bases, with 9 bases sitting between them. This CDR3 is 11 amino acids long. The CDR3 spells CASSMTGGYTF. CDR3 DNA: TGTGCCAGCAGTATGACAGGAGGCTACACCTTC.

The CDR3 region has the DNA TGTGCCAGCAGGATAAAGGAGGCCCCTAACTATGGCTACACCTTC. Translation gives CASRIKEAPNYGYTF. The J gene is TRBJ1-2, the V gene TRBV6-5; D is unresolved. Germline V lookup: CDR1 MNHEY, CDR2 SVGAGI. The CDR3 length is 15 residues. V was pared by 6 bases and J by 0 bases, with 14 bases between.

V gene TRBV5-4 combines with J gene TRBJ2-1, with 8 bases fitting TRBD2. CDR1 and CDR2 from the germline V gene are SGHNT and YYREEE (reference sequence). This CDR3 comprises 16 residues. After removal of 2 bases from V and 1 base from J, the junction contained 5 bases not matched to a gene. Here the CDR3 reads CASSFAGGPSYNEQFF. CDR3 nucleotide sequence: TGTGCCAGCAGCTTCGCGGGGGGACCTTCCTACAATGAGCAGTTCTTC.

The V gene is TRBV7-9, the J gene TRBJ1-1; perhaps TRBD1 as D (6 bases). CDR1 and CDR2 (germline): SEHNR, FQNEAQ (reference sequence). Trimming stripped 5 bases from V and 6 bases from J, with 13 bases between. The CDR3 consists of 13 residues. Here the CDR3 reads CASSPAGQSEAFF. CDR3 sequence (DNA): TGTGCCAGCAGCCCCGCCGGACAGTCTGAAGCTTTCTTT.

J is TRBJ1-5 and V is TRBV6-5; no clear D gene. In germline, CDR1 is MNHEY, CDR2 SVGAGI. The CDR3 consists of 15 residues. Trimming removed 0 bases from V and 4 bases from J, with 10 bases in between. For the CDR3, the DNA is TGTGCCAGCAGTTACTCAGGCGGTTTGAATCAGCCCCAGCATTTT. It translates to CASSYSGGLNQPQHF.

The chain links TRBV20-1 to TRBJ1-2, with D maybe TRBD1 (6 bases). The germline V gene encodes CDR1 DFQATT and CDR2 SNEGSKA (reference sequence). The V gene lost 1 base and the J gene lost 8 bases, with 8 bases spanning the gap. CDR3 length: 11 amino acids. The CDR3 region is CSARVRGGYTF. The CDR3 coding sequence is TGCAGTGCTAGAGTCAGGGGAGGCTACACCTTC.

The chain has TRBV29-1 and TRBJ2-5; a possible D gene is TRBD1 (6 bases). V lost 5 bases to trimming and J lost 5 bases, with 15 bases between them. CDR3 size: 13 residues. CDR1 is SQVTM, CDR2 ANQGSEA, per germline. CDR3 DNA: TGCAGCGTTCCCCTCAGGGGCGTTGAGACCCAGTACTTC. It is translated as CSVPLRGVETQYF.

J is TRBJ2-3 and V is TRBV3-1 (or the pseudogene TRBV3-2); 9 nucleotides agree with TRBD2. Per the germline V gene, CDR1 is LGHDT and CDR2 is YNNKEL (reference sequence). This CDR3 region has 15 residues. J gave up 4 bases and V 5 bases, and 7 bases lay outside the gene matches. The CDR3 nucleotides read TGTGCCAGCAGCTATAGCGGGAGAGGGGCAGATACGCAGTATTTT. Protein product: CASSYSGRGADTQYF.

The V gene is TRBV29-1, the J gene TRBJ2-1; 11 positions agree with TRBD2. The germline gives CDR1 SQVTM, CDR2 ANQGSEA. The CDR3 consists of 16 residues. V lost 6 bases and J lost 0; bases outside the gene matches: 7. The CDR3 loop is CSVDSSGGPSYNEQFF. As DNA, the CDR3 is TGCAGCGTGGATTCTAGCGGGGGGCCCTCCTACAATGAGCAGTTCTTC.

This clone is a singleton in its sample. The chain combines TRBV18 with TRBJ1-5, with 9 positions matching TRBD1. The CDR3 extends over 16 amino acids. Trimming removed 6 bases from V and 0 bases from J; junction bases left unmatched: 6. Germline CDR1 is KGHSH and CDR2 is LQKENI. In nucleotides, the CDR3 is TGTGCCAGCTCCCCGGGACAGGGTAATAGCAATCAGCCCCAGCATTTT. Translating gives CASSPGQGNSNQPQHF.